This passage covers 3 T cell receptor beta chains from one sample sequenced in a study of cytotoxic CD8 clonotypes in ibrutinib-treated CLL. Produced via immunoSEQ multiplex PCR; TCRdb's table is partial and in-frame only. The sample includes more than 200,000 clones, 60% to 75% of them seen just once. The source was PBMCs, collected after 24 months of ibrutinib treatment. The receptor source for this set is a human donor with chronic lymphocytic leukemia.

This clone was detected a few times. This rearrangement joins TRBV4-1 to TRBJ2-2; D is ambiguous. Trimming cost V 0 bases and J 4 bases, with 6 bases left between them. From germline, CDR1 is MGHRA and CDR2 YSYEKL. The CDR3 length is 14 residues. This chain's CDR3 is CASSQESRTGELFF. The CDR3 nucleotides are TGCGCCAGCAGCCAAGAGTCACGCACCGGGGAGCTGTTTTTT.

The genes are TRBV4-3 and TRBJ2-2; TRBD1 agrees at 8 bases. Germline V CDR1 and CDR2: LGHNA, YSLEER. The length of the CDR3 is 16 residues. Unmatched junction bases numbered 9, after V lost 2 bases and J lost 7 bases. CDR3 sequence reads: CASSQSPRGLNGELFF. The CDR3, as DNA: TGCGCCAGCAGCCAATCCCCCAGGGGGCTTAACGGGGAGCTGTTTTTT.

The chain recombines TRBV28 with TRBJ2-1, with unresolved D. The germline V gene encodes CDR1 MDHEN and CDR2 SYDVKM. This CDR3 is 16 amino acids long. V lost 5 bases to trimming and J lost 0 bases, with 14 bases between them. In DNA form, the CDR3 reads TGTGCCAGCAGTCCTCGTGGGTTGCGCTCCTACAATGAGCAGTTCTTC. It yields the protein CASSPRGLRSYNEQFF.